The 17 T cell receptor beta chains listed next were all sequenced from one sample in a study of blood T cell repertoires in COVID-19. Assay: immunoSEQ multiplex PCR; the TCRdb copy retains only in-frame clones and omits some. The sample holds about 100,000 clones, 75% to 95% seen once. What was sequenced was peripheral blood. The receptors here all came from a human donor in a cohort sampled during active COVID-19.

V and J are TRBV5-4 and TRBJ1-2; D may be TRBD1 (6 bases). The CDR3 is made up of 14 amino acids. Trimming removed 6 bases from V and 4 bases from J, with 16 bases in between. CDR1 and CDR2 from the germline V gene are SGHNT and YYREEE (reference sequence). This CDR3 is CASTFRGGSYGYTF. The DNA of the CDR3 is TGTGCCAGCACCTTTAGGGGGGGGAGCTATGGCTACACCTTC.

This clone was recorded once. V gene TRBV29-1 combines with J gene TRBJ1-4; possible D gene TRBD1, 5 bases. The ends were cut back, 0 bases at V and 6 bases at J, with 11 bases in the middle. Germline V gene data show CDR1 as SQVTM and CDR2 as ANQGSEA. This CDR3 has 14 residues. CDR3 nucleotide sequence: TGCAGCGTTGAAGAACGAGGGGAGGATGAAAAACTGTTTTTT. Translation gives CSVEERGEDEKLFF. Complete variable domain (other parts from reference TRBV29-1 and TRBJ1-4): SAVISQKPSRDICQRGTSLTIQCQVDSQVTMMFWYRQQPGQSLTLIATANQGSEATYESGFVIDKFPISRPNLTFSTLTVSNMSPEDSSIYLCSVEERGEDEKLFFGSGTQLSVL.

The gene calls are TRBV7-2 and TRBJ2-5; TRBD2 is a possible D gene (6 bases). CDR1 is SGHTA and CDR2 is FQGNSA in the germline V gene. The CDR3 sequence is 18 residues long. V was shortened by 1 base and J by 7 bases, with 25 bases between the two germline ends. The CDR3 sequence: CASSLVQLGTTARGTQYF. The CDR3 DNA is TGTGCCAGCAGCTTAGTTCAATTGGGGACCACCGCGCGGGGGACCCAGTACTTC. The complete variable domain, with remaining parts taken from reference TRBV7-2 and TRBJ2-5, reads GAGVSQSPSNKVTEKGKDVELRCDPISGHTALYWYRQSLGQGLEFLIYFQGNSAPDKSGLPSDRFSAERTGGSVSTLTIQRTQQEDSAVYLCASSLVQLGTTARGTQYFGPGTRLLVL.

The J gene is TRBJ2-1, the V gene TRBV13; tentative D call: TRBD1 (5 bases). CDR3 length: 16 amino acids. Trimming removed 5 bases from V and 4 bases from J, with 18 bases in between. Germline CDR1 PRHDT, CDR2 FYEKMQ (reference sequence). The CDR3 DNA reads TGTGCCAGCAGCCTCCTCCAGGGATTGTCGTACAATGAGCAGTTCTTC. Translating it yields CASSLLQGLSYNEQFF.

The CDR3, as DNA: TGCGCCAGCAGCGTCCGGGACTCCCATCGGAATGAGCAGTTCTTC. This gives the protein CASSVRDSHRNEQFF. The chain joins TRBV5-1 to TRBJ2-1; perhaps TRBD2 as D (6 bases). Germline loops: CDR1 SGHRS, CDR2 YFSETQ. The V and J ends lost 4 bases and 7 bases respectively, with 18 bases between them. The CDR3 covers 15 residues.

The rearrangement joins TRBV5-6 to TRBJ1-1; no reliable D call. V was cut by 0 bases and J by 0 bases, with 6 bases left in between. Per the germline V gene, CDR1 is SGHDT and CDR2 is YYEEEE. This CDR3 has 14 amino acids. The CDR3 loop reads CASSLVNLNTEAFF. CDR3 nucleotide sequence: TGTGCCAGCAGCTTGGTCAATTTGAACACTGAAGCTTTCTTT.

V and J are TRBV7-8 and TRBJ2-5; D may be TRBD2 (6 bases). V lost 5 bases, J lost 4 bases, and 17 bases lay in between. Germline V gene sequence: CDR1 SGHVS, CDR2 FQNEAQ. There are 15 residues in the CDR3. This chain's CDR3 is CASSPRLGAGETQYF. CDR3 DNA: TGTGCCAGCAGCCCGCGACTAGGGGCAGGAGAGACCCAGTACTTC.

The chain combines TRBV5-1 with TRBJ2-1; D may be TRBD1 (8 bases). Trimming pared 4 bases from V and 8 bases from J, leaving 19 bases between. The CDR3 runs to 15 residues. Germline V gene lookup returns CDR1 SGHRS and CDR2 YFSETQ. The CDR3 region has the DNA TGCGCCAGCAGCCCCCTGGACAGGGAGGGGGATGAGCAGTTCTTC. As protein: CASSPLDREGDEQFF.

This chain joins TRBV27 and TRBJ1-1, with D perhaps TRBD1 (6 bases). V shed 6 bases and J shed 11 bases, with 13 bases lying between them. Per germline, CDR1 MNHEY and CDR2 SMNVEV (reference sequence). The CDR3 length is 11 residues. The DNA for the CDR3 is TGTGCCAGCAGCCAAGGGGGGGAGGCTTTCTTT. Amino acids: CASSQGGEAFF.

Only a few counts were recorded for this clone. CDR3: CASSLRVGGGGAFF. CDR3 nucleotide sequence: TGTGCCAGCAGCTTAAGGGTAGGGGGCGGCGGAGCTTTCTTT. The rearrangement joins TRBV7-2 to TRBJ1-1; 7 nucleotides match TRBD1. J gave up 10 bases and V 2 bases, and 10 bases lay outside the gene matches. Germline CDR1 and CDR2: SGHTA and FQGNSA. The CDR3 covers 14 residues.

The chain links TRBV15 to TRBJ2-1; 7 bases map to TRBD2. In germline, CDR1 is LNHNV, CDR2 YYDKDF (reference sequence). J gave up 9 bases and V 0 bases, and 5 bases lay outside the gene matches. This CDR3 comprises 14 residues. The chain's CDR3 is CATSREGRESEQFF. The CDR3 bases are TGTGCCACCAGCAGAGAGGGGCGGGAGAGTGAGCAGTTCTTC.

The chain employs TRBV7-2 and TRBJ2-2; TRBD2 might be the D (5 bases). CDR3 length: 15 residues. The V end lost 1 base, the J end lost 3 bases, and 9 bases lay between the germline ends. Per the germline V gene, CDR1 is SGHTA and CDR2 is FQGNSA. CDR3 nucleotide sequence: TGTGCCAGCAGCTTAGTGGGAGACGACACCGGGGAGCTGTTTTTT. It specifies CASSLVGDDTGELFF.

As DNA, the CDR3 is TGTGCCAGCAGCTCCTTACACGGGCGGGAAGCAGTCGAGCAGTACTTC. This translates into CASSSLHGREAVEQYF. The chain links TRBV11-3 to TRBJ2-7; D perhaps matches TRBD2 (6 bases). V was clipped by 4 bases and J by 6 bases, with 22 bases between them. The germline CDR1 and CDR2 sequences are SGHNT and YENEEA. The CDR3 loop spans 16 amino acids. The full variable domain, its missing parts supplied by reference TRBV11-3 and TRBJ2-7, is EAGVVQSPRYKIIEKKQPVAFWCNPISGHNTLYWYLQNLGQGPELLIRYENEEAVDDSQLPKDRFSAERLKGVDSTLKIQPAELGDSAVYLCASSSLHGREAVEQYFGPGTRLTVT.

The V and J genes are TRBV28 and TRBJ2-7; the D gene is possibly TRBD2 (6 bases). Germline V gene lookup returns CDR1 MDHEN and CDR2 SYDVKM. The V end was cut by 7 bases, the J end by 2 bases, with 18 bases between. This CDR3 has 15 amino acids. The CDR3 loop is CASKFRGRPPYEQYF. The CDR3 DNA reads TGTGCCAGCAAGTTTAGAGGGAGGCCCCCCTACGAGCAGTACTTC.

This clone was found a few times. This rearrangement joins TRBV7-9 to TRBJ1-2; D unclear. This CDR3 spans 11 amino acids. Germline V lookup: CDR1 SEHNR, CDR2 FQNEAQ (reference sequence). The V end lost 4 bases, the J end lost 8 bases, and 8 bases lay between the germline ends. This CDR3 is CASSSSLGYTF. Here the CDR3 DNA reads TGTGCCAGCAGCTCGTCGTTAGGCTACACCTTC.

The chain joins TRBV9 to TRBJ1-2; D is unclear. Germline CDR1 SGDLS, CDR2 YYNGEE. V lost 0 bases to trimming and J lost 8 bases, with 17 bases between them. This CDR3 is built from 15 residues. CDR3 DNA sequence: TGTGCCAGCAGCGTAGGAGGAGGAGGGCGGGAAGGCTACACCTTC. Translated, it gives CASSVGGGGREGYTF.

V usage is TRBV19 and J usage is TRBJ2-7; maybe TRBD2 (5 bases). This CDR3 contains 14 residues. Germline CDR1 reads LNHDA; CDR2 reads SQIVND (reference sequence). V lost 4 bases and J 2 bases, leaving 12 bases between the germline ends. In nucleotides, the CDR3 is TGTGCCAGTAGTAGTAGCGCCTATACCTACGAGCAGTACTTC. This codes for CASSSSAYTYEQYF.